Listed below are T cell receptor beta chains from one sample, sequenced in a study of tumor and adjacent non-tumor tissue in lung cancer. TCRdb re-called the multiplex PCR reads with MiXCR, one entry per CDR3 protein. The table includes about 60,000 distinct CDR3 sequences, around two thirds detected once. The sequenced sample consisted of distant non-tumor lung tissue. The source is a man between 70 and 80 years old with non-small cell lung cancer. The CDR3 runs from the conserved cysteine through the conserved F or W. A D gene is named only where the DNA matches it firmly. The size of a clone is reported for some rows only, either as once, few or many, or as a class for expanded clones.

D: -; V: TRBV5-1; size: -; J: TRBJ2-1; CDR3: CASSLIPNEQFF; DNA: TGCGCCAGCAGCTTGATTCCGAATGAGCAGTTCTTC
D: TRBD1; V: TRBV20-1; size: -; J: TRBJ2-7; CDR3: CSARDGRRGRGEQYF; DNA: TGCAGTGCTAGAGATGGTCGCAGGGGGCGAGGCGAGCAGTACTTC
D: TRBD2; V: TRBV20-1; size: few; J: TRBJ2-2; CDR3: CSARPAGGSGELFF; DNA: TGCAGTGCTAGGCCAGCGGGGGGGAGCGGGGAGCTGTTTTTT
D: TRBD1; V: TRBV11-2; size: -; J: TRBJ1-2; CDR3: CVSSSGPIEQGANYGYTF; DNA: TGTGTCAGTAGCTCGGGGCCCATAGAACAGGGGGCGAACTATGGCTACACCTTC
D: -; V: TRBV5-5; size: -; J: TRBJ1-1; CDR3: CASSLVGGPITEAFF; DNA: TGTGCCAGCAGCTTGGTCGGGGGTCCGATCACTGAAGCTTTCTTT
D: -; V: TRBV7-8; size: -; J: TRBJ2-1; CDR3: CASRRSVGNEQFF; DNA: TGTGCCAGCAGAAGGTCGGTAGGAAATGAGCAGTTCTTC
D: -; V: TRBV5-1; size: -; J: TRBJ2-5; CDR3: CASHAGTTETQYF; DNA: TGCGCCAGCCACGCCGGGACCACAGAGACCCAGTACTTC
D: TRBD1; V: TRBV28; size: -; J: TRBJ2-7; CDR3: CASSFPGTGVPSRGEQYF; DNA: TGTGCCAGTAGTTTTCCCGGGACAGGGGTCCCCTCACGAGGGGAGCAGTACTTC
D: TRBD1; V: TRBV5-1; size: -; J: TRBJ2-1; CDR3: CAGIPGTGAPDSYNEQFF; DNA: TGCGCCGGCATCCCCGGGACAGGGGCTCCCGACTCCTACAATGAGCAGTTCTTC
D: TRBD1; V: TRBV5-1; size: -; J: TRBJ2-1; CDR3: CASRTGERYNEQFF; DNA: TGCGCCAGCCGAACAGGGGAGCGCTACAATGAGCAGTTCTTC
D: -; V: TRBV14; size: -; J: TRBJ2-5; CDR3: CASSQGSVRQKTQYF; DNA: TGTGCCAGCAGCCAAGGTAGTGTAAGGCAGAAGACCCAGTACTTC
D: -; V: TRBV11-1; size: -; J: TRBJ2-4; CDR3: CASSSTQGRYKNIKYF; DNA: TGTGCCAGCAGCAGCACACAGGGACGATACAAAAACATTAAGTACTTC
D: TRBD2; V: TRBV7-9; size: few; J: TRBJ2-3; CDR3: CANSLGLAGTDTQYF; DNA: TGTGCCAACAGCTTGGGACTAGCGGGCACAGATACACAGTATTTT
D: TRBD1; V: TRBV29-1; size: many; J: TRBJ2-7; CDR3: CSVRRDSYEQYF; DNA: TGCAGCGTACGAAGGGACAGCTACGAGCAGTACTTC
D: -; V: TRBV6-6; size: many; J: TRBJ2-2; CDR3: CASSYSTRASGELFF; DNA: TGTGCCAGCAGTTACTCTACTAGAGCGTCCGGGGAGCTGTTTTTT
D: -; V: TRBV11-2; size: -; J: TRBJ2-6; CDR3: CASSSPRGRGDSGANILTF; DNA: TGTGCCAGCAGCTCCCCGAGGGGAAGAGGGGACTCTGGGGCCAACATCCTGACTTTC
D: -; V: TRBV5-1; size: many; J: TRBJ1-5; CDR3: CASRLQEDQPQHF; DNA: TGCGCCAGCAGACTACAGGAGGATCAGCCCCAGCATTTT
D: -; V: TRBV4-2; size: -; J: TRBJ1-2; CDR3: CASSQQDYVYTF; DNA: TGTGCCAGCAGCCAACAGGACTATGTCTACACCTTC
D: TRBD1; V: TRBV5-4; size: -; J: TRBJ2-5; CDR3: CASSFSGTAKEAQYF; DNA: TGTGCCAGCAGCTTTTCCGGGACAGCCAAAGAGGCCCAGTACTTC
D: -; V: TRBV12-3/TRBV12-4; size: -; J: TRBJ1-2; CDR3: CASRRTPGTGSNYGYIF; DNA: TGTGCCAGCAGACGCACTCCCGGGACGGGGTCTAACTATGGCTACATCTTC
D: TRBD1; V: TRBV24-1; size: many; J: TRBJ2-1; CDR3: CATSDLTGGANEQFF; DNA: TGTGCCACCAGTGATCTTACAGGGGGCGCGAATGAGCAGTTCTTC
D: -; V: TRBV5-4; size: -; J: TRBJ2-1; CDR3: CDSSLNRDIDEQFF; DNA: TGTGACAGTAGCTTGAACAGGGATATAGATGAGCAGTTCTTC
D: -; V: TRBV29-1; size: -; J: TRBJ1-2; CDR3: CSVDPSGIGGDGYTF; DNA: TGTAGCGTCGATCCCTCCGGGATAGGGGGAGATGGCTACACCTTC
D: -; V: TRBV11-2; size: -; J: TRBJ2-2; CDR3: CASSLQGTLFSGERFF; DNA: TGTGCCAGCAGCCTGCAGGGGACGTTGTTCTCCGGGGAGCGGTTTTTT
D: TRBD1; V: TRBV25-1; size: -; J: TRBJ2-7; CDR3: CVSSESGQNAYEQYF; DNA: TGTGTCAGCAGTGAATCGGGACAGAATGCCTACGAGCAGTATTTC
D: -; V: TRBV5-5; size: once; J: TRBJ1-2; CDR3: CASSLVQGDYGHAF; DNA: TGTGCCAGCAGCTTGGTACAGGGAGACTATGGCCACGCCTTC
D: -; V: TRBV28; size: -; J: TRBJ2-5; CDR3: CASRTDTYQETQYF; DNA: TGTGCCAGCAGAACGGACACGTACCAAGAGACCCAGTACTTC
D: -; V: TRBV6-5; size: few; J: TRBJ2-7; CDR3: CASSYSGRSSHEQYF; DNA: TGTGCCAGCAGTTACTCGGGACGGAGCTCCCACGAGCAGTACTTC
D: -; V: TRBV30; size: many; J: TRBJ1-1; CDR3: CAWSVPGRTEAFF; DNA: TGTGCCTGGAGTGTACCGGGCCGGACTGAAGCTTTCTTT
D: -; V: TRBV7-9; size: few; J: TRBJ2-1; CDR3: CASSPGLPSHEQFF; DNA: TGTGCCAGCAGCCCCGGCCTACCCAGTCATGAGCAGTTCTTC
D: TRBD2; V: TRBV6-5; size: -; J: TRBJ2-7; CDR3: CPSSTDLGGEQYF; DNA: TGTCCCAGCAGTACGGATCTCGGGGGGGAGCAGTACTTC
D: -; V: TRBV11-3; size: -; J: TRBJ2-2; CDR3: CARSPTANTGELLF; DNA: TGTGCCAGGAGCCCGACGGCGAACACCGGGGAGCTGTTATTT
D: -; V: TRBV14; size: -; J: TRBJ2-7; CDR3: CASRQVLGYQDF; DNA: TGTGCCAGCAGGCAGGTACTGGGTTACCAGGACTTC
D: -; V: TRBV6-5; size: many; J: TRBJ1-3; CDR3: CASSYSRPSSGNTIYF; DNA: TGTGCCAGCAGTTACTCTCGCCCGAGCTCTGGAAACACCATATATTTT
D: -; V: TRBV11-2; size: -; J: TRBJ2-7; CDR3: CASSFRAYYEQYF; DNA: TGTGCCAGCAGCTTCCGGGCTTACTACGAGCAGTATTTC
D: -; V: TRBV29-1; size: -; J: TRBJ2-2; CDR3: CSVSSGLMSTGELFF; DNA: TGCAGCGTGAGCTCGGGACTTATGAGCACCGGGGAGCTGTTTTTT
D: -; V: TRBV5-1; size: many; J: TRBJ2-5; CDR3: CASSLELAGTQYF; DNA: TGCGCCAGCAGCTTAGAGCTGGCGGGGACCCAGTACTTC
D: -; V: TRBV20-1; size: many; J: TRBJ2-4; CDR3: CSARRADRKENIQYF; DNA: TGCAGTGCTAGGAGGGCAGACAGGAAAGAAAACATTCAGTACTTC
D: -; V: TRBV6-1; size: -; J: TRBJ2-1; CDR3: CANSEEAGEGDNEQFF; DNA: TGTGCCAACAGTGAAGAGGCGGGAGAGGGGGACAATGAGCAGTTCTTC
D: TRBD2; V: TRBV20-1; size: -; J: TRBJ2-7; CDR3: CSAGTSGRKYKQYF; DNA: TGCAGTGCTGGGACTAGCGGGAGGAAGTACAAGCAGTACTTC
D: -; V: TRBV20-1; size: -; J: TRBJ2-1; CDR3: CNRDQEPNGQFF; DNA: TGTAACCGGGACCAGGAACCAAACGGGCAGTTCTTC
D: TRBD1; V: TRBV30; size: few; J: TRBJ2-4; CDR3: CAYGTVAKNIQYF; DNA: TGTGCCTACGGGACAGTAGCCAAAAACATTCAGTACTTC
D: -; V: TRBV29-1; size: once; J: TRBJ2-1; CDR3: CSVARGSGSF; DNA: -
D: -; V: TRBV5-4; size: many; J: TRBJ2-7; CDR3: CASSLEQGSYEQYF; DNA: TGTGCCAGCAGCTTGGAACAGGGTTCCTACGAGCAGTACTTC
D: -; V: TRBV11-3; size: -; J: TRBJ2-2; CDR3: CATSTWGTGELFF; DNA: TGTGCCACTTCAACCTGGGGCACCGGGGAGCTGTTCTTT
D: -; V: TRBV14; size: many; J: TRBJ2-3; CDR3: CASSHIAENTQYF; DNA: TGTGCCAGTTCCCATATAGCGGAGAATACGCAGTATTTT
D: TRBD2; V: TRBV5-1; size: -; J: TRBJ2-1; CDR3: CASSLVGGPYNEQSF; DNA: TGCGCCAGCAGCTTAGTGGGAGGGCCCTATAATGAGCAGTCCTTC
D: TRBD2; V: TRBV6-2/TRBV6-3; size: many; J: TRBJ2-3; CDR3: CASSSGVRTDTQYF; DNA: TGTGCCAGCTCTAGCGGGGTACGCACAGATACGCAGTATTTT
D: -; V: TRBV11-2; size: -; J: TRBJ2-5; CDR3: CASGLVGQGTETQCF; DNA: -
D: TRBD1; V: TRBV7-9; size: once; J: TRBJ2-3; CDR3: CVSGGPGQGAPTDTQYF; DNA: TGTGTCAGCGGCGGCCCAGGGCAGGGGGCACCCACAGATACGCAGTATTTT
D: TRBD2; V: TRBV6-2/TRBV6-3; size: -; J: TRBJ2-1; CDR3: CANSYDRGGPYNEQLF; DNA: TGTGCCAACAGTTACGATCGGGGGGGCCCCTACAATGAGCAGTTATTC
D: -; V: TRBV11-2; size: once; J: TRBJ2-1; CDR3: CASTPLGRTYSEQFF; DNA: TGTGCCAGCACCCCCCTAGGGCGGACCTACAGTGAGCAGTTTTTC